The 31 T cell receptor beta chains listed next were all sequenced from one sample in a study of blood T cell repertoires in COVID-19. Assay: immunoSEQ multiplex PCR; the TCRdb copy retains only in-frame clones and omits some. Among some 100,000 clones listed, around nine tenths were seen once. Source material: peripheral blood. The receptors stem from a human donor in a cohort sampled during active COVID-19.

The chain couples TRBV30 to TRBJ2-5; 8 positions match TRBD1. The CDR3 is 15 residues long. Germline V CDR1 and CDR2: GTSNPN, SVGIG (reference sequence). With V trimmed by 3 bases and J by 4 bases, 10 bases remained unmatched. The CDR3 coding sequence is TGTGCCTGGAGCTCTCGGACAGGGCCGTTAGAGACCCAGTACTTC. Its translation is CAWSSRTGPLETQYF.

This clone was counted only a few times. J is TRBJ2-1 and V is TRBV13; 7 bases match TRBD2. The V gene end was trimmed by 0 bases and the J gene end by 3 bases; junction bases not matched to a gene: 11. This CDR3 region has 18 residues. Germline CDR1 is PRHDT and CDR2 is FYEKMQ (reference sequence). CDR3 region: CASSLGGRSGKDYNEQFF. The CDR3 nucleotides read TGTGCCAGCAGCTTAGGAGGTCGGAGCGGGAAGGACTACAATGAGCAGTTCTTC.

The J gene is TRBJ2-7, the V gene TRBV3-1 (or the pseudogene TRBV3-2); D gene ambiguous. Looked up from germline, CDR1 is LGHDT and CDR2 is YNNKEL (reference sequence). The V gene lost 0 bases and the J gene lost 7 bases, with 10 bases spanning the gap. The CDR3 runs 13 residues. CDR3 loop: CASSQDPAVEQYF. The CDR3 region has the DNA TGTGCCAGCAGCCAAGACCCTGCGGTGGAGCAGTACTTC.

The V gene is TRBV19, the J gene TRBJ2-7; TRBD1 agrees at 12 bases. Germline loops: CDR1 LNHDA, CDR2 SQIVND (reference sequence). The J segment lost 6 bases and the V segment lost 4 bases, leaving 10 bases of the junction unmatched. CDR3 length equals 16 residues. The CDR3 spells CASSTGAGTGGREQYF. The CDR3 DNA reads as TGTGCCAGTAGTACCGGGGCCGGGACAGGGGGCCGCGAGCAGTACTTC.

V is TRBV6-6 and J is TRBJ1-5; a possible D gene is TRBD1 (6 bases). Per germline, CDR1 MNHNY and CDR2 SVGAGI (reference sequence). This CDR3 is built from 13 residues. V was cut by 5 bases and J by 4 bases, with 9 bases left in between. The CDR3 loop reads CASSDRQNQPQHF. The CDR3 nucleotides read TGTGCCAGCAGTGACAGGCAGAATCAGCCCCAGCATTTT.

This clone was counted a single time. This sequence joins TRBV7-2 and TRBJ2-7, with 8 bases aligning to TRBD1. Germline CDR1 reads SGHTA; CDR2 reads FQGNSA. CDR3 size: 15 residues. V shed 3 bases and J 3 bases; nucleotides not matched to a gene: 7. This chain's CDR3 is CASSFDRGKHYEQYF. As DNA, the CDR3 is TGTGCCAGCAGCTTTGACAGGGGAAAACACTACGAGCAGTACTTC.

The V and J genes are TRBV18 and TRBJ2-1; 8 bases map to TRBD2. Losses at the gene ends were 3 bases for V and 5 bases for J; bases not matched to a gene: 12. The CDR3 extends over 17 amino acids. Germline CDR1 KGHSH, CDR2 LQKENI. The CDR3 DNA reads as TGTGCCAGCTCACCCGTTAGCGGGGCTCTTTCCCACAATGAGCAGTTCTTC. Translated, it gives CASSPVSGALSHNEQFF.

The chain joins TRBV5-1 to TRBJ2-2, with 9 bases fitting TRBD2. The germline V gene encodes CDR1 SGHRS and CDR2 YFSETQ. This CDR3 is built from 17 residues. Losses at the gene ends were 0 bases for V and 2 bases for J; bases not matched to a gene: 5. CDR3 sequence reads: CASSLVAGGPNTGELFF. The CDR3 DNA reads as TGCGCCAGCAGCTTGGTGGCGGGAGGGCCAAACACCGGGGAGCTGTTTTTT.

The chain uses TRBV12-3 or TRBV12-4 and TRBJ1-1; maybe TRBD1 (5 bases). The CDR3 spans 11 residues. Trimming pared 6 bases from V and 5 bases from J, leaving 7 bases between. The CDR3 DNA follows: TGTGCCAGCAGCAGGGAAACTGAAGCTTTCTTT. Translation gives CASSRETEAFF.

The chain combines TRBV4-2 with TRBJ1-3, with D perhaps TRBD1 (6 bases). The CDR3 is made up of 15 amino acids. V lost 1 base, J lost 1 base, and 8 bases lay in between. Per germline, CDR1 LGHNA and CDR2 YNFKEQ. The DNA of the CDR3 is TGTGCCAGCAGCCAAGCTCAGGGGTCTGGAAACACCATATATTTT. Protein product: CASSQAQGSGNTIYF.

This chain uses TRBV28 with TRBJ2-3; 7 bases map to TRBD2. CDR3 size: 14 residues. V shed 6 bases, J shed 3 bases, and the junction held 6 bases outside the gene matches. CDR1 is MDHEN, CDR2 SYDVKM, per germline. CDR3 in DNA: TGTGCCAGCAGCTGGGGGGGAAGGACAGATACGCAGTATTTT. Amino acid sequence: CASSWGGRTDTQYF.

The CDR3 here is CASSQTGEVSYNSPLHF. CDR3 coding DNA: TGCGCCAGCAGCCAAACAGGGGAAGTTTCCTATAATTCACCCCTCCACTTT. The chain employs TRBV4-3 and TRBJ1-6; 7 bases fit TRBD1. From germline, CDR1 is LGHNA and CDR2 YSLEER. The CDR3 contains 17 residues. The J segment lost 1 base and the V segment lost 2 bases, leaving 5 bases of the junction unmatched.

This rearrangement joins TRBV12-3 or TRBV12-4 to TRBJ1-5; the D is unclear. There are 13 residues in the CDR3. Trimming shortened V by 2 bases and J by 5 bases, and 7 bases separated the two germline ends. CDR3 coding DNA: TGTGCCAGCAGTTTAATCGGGGATCAGCCCCAGCATTTT. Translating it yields CASSLIGDQPQHF.

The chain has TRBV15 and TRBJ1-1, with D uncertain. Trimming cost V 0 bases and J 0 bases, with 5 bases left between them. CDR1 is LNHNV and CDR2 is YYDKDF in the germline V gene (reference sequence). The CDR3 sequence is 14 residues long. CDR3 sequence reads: CATSRDILNTEAFF. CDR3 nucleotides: TGTGCCACCAGCAGAGATATTTTGAACACTGAAGCTTTCTTT.

The CDR3 sequence: CAWSRLQGAGELFF. CDR3 nucleotide sequence: TGTGCCTGGAGCCGACTACAGGGGGCCGGGGAGCTGTTTTTT. The chain couples TRBV30 to TRBJ2-2; 8 nucleotides match TRBD1. The J segment lost 6 bases and the V segment lost 3 bases, leaving 6 bases of the junction unmatched. This CDR3 is 14 amino acids long. Germline assignment: CDR1 GTSNPN and CDR2 SVGIG (reference sequence). Full variable domain (remainder filled in from reference TRBV30 and TRBJ2-2): SQTIHQWPATLVQPVGSPLSLECTVEGTSNPNLYWYRQAAGRGLQLLFYSVGIGQISSEVPQNLSASRPQDRQFILSSKKLLLSDSGFYLCAWSRLQGAGELFFGEGSRLTVL.

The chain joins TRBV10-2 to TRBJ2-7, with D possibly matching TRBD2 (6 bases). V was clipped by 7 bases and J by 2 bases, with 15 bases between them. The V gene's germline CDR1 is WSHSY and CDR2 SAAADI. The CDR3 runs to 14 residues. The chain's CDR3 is CASTYERVAYEQYF. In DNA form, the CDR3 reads TGCGCCAGCACCTACGAGCGGGTCGCCTACGAGCAGTACTTC.

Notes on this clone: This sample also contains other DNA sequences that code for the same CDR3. The CDR3 region has the DNA TGTGCCAGCAGTTACGAGGGAGCAACAGATACGCAGTATTTT. It is translated as CASSYEGATDTQYF. The rearrangement links TRBV6-5 to TRBJ2-3, with a tentative D call TRBD2 (5 bases). The CDR3 contains 14 residues. V was pared by 2 bases and J by 3 bases, with 9 bases between. Per germline, CDR1 MNHEY and CDR2 SVGAGI.

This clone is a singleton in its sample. The CDR3 reads CASSLYPRQGTYQIEAFF. For the CDR3, the DNA is TGTGCCAGCAGTTTATATCCACGACAGGGTACATACCAAATTGAAGCTTTCTTT. This chain links TRBV27 with TRBJ1-1, with 7 bases fitting TRBD1. Germline CDR1 reads MNHEY; CDR2 reads SMNVEV (reference sequence). This CDR3 is 18 amino acids long. V lost 1 base and J lost 7; bases outside the gene matches: 18.

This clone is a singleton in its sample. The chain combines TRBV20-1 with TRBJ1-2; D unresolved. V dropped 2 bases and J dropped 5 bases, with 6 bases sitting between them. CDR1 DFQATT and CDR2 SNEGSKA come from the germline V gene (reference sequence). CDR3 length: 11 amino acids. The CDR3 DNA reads TGCAGTGCTAGACACTCATATGGCTACACCTTC. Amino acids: CSARHSYGYTF.

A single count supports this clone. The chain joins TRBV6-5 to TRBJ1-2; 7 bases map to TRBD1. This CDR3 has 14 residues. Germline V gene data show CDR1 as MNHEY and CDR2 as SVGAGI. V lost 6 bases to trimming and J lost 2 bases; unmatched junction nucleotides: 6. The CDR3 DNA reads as TGTGCCAGCAGAAGACAGGGCCCGAACTATGGCTACACCTTC. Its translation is CASRRQGPNYGYTF.

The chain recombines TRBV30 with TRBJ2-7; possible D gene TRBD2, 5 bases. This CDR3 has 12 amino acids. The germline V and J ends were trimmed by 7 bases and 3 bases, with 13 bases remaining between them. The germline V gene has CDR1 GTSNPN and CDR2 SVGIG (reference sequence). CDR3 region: CASGNARYEQYF. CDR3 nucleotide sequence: TGTGCCTCGGGAAATGCGCGCTACGAGCAGTACTTC. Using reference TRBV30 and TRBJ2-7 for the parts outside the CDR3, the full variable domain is SQTIHQWPATLVQPVGSPLSLECTVEGTSNPNLYWYRQAAGRGLQLLFYSVGIGQISSEVPQNLSASRPQDRQFILSSKKLLLSDSGFYLCASGNARYEQYFGPGTRLTVT.

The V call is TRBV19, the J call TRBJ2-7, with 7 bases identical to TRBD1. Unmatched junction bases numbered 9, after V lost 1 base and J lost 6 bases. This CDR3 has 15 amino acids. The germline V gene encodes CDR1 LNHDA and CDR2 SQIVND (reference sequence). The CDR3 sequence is CASSIGSTGLSEQYF. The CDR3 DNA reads TGTGCCAGTAGTATAGGTTCGACAGGGTTGAGCGAGCAGTACTTC.

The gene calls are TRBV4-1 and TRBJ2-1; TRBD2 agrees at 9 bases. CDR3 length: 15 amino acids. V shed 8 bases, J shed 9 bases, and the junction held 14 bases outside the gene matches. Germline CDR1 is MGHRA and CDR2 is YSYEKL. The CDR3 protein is CASGMAGGPYGEQFF. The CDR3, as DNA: TGCGCCAGCGGAATGGCGGGGGGGCCCTACGGTGAGCAGTTCTTC.

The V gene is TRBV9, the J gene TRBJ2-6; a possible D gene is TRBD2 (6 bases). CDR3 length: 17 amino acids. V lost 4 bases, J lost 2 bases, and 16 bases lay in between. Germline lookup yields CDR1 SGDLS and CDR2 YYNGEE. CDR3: CASSYTGRSAGANVLTF. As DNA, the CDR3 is TGTGCCAGCAGCTACACGGGGAGGAGTGCTGGGGCCAACGTCCTGACTTTC.

CDR3: CASSFEGGGYEQYF. CDR3 in DNA: TGTGCCAGCAGCTTTGAGGGTGGGGGGTACGAGCAGTACTTC. The chain uses TRBV7-2 and TRBJ2-7, with D perhaps matching TRBD2 (6 bases). The CDR3 length is 14 residues. V was clipped by 3 bases and J by 4 bases, with 13 bases between them. CDR1 SGHTA and CDR2 FQGNSA come from the germline V gene.

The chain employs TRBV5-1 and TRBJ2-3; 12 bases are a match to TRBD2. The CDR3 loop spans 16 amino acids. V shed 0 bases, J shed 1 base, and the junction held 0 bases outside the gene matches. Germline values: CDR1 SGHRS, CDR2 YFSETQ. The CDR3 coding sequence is TGCGCCAGCAGCTTGGGACTAGCGGGAGGCACAGATACGCAGTATTTT. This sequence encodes CASSLGLAGGTDTQYF.

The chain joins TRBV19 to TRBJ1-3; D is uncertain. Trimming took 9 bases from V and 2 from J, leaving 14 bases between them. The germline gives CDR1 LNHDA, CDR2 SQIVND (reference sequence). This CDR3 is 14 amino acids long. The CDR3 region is CASAEGSAGNTIYF. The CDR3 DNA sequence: TGTGCCAGCGCTGAGGGATCAGCTGGAAACACCATATATTTT.

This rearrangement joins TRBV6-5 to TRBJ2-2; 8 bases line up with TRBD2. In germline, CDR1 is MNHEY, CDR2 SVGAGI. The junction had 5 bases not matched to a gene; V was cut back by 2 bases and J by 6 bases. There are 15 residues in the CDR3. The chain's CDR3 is CASSYLTSVPGELFF. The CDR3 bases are TGTGCCAGCAGTTACCTGACTAGCGTTCCCGGGGAGCTGTTTTTT.

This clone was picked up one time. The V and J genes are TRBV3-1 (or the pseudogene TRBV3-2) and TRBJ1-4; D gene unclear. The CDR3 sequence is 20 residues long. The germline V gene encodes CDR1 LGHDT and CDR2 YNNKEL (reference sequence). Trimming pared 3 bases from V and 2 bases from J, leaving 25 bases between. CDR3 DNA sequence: TGTGCCAGCAGCCATGCGGCCGCGCTTTTTTTGGCGGCCACTAATGAAAAACTGTTTTTT. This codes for CASSHAAALFLAATNEKLFF.

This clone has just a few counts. CDR3 residues: CAFGRGGLSNYNEQFF. As DNA, the CDR3 is TGTGCCTTCGGGCGGGGGGGACTATCGAACTACAATGAGCAGTTCTTC. The rearrangement joins TRBV2 to TRBJ2-1; the match to TRBD2 covers 9 bases. With V trimmed by 11 bases and J by 3 bases, 14 bases remained unmatched. CDR3 length: 16 residues. Looked up from germline, CDR1 is SNHLY and CDR2 is FYNNEI.

Written as DNA, the CDR3 is TGTGCCAGCAGCTTCACGCGGGGGACAAATCACTACGAGCAGTACTTC. Protein sequence: CASSFTRGTNHYEQYF. The chain uses TRBV7-8 and TRBJ2-7, with D possibly TRBD2 on 7 matching bases. This CDR3 is built from 16 residues. Trimming cost V 3 bases and J 3 bases, with 18 bases left between them. The germline V gene encodes CDR1 SGHVS and CDR2 FQNEAQ.